The present TCR beta chain was sequenced within a study of T cell responses to AZD1222 COVID-19 vaccine. General study results and limits: Dominant at 160-218 and 743-854, vaccine-associated CD4 TCRs also spanned spike. Females outnumbered males among donors, who were mostly white British; clonal diversity was possibly underestimated. Compared with day 0, the breadth and depth of the Spike-specific TCR repertoire rose significantly after two doses of AZD1222. Only 5 or 6 individuals given AZD1222 were seropositive at baseline.

Concerning this clone itself: The antigen is undetermined.

The protocol was immunoSEQ multiplex PCR, while the TCRdb copy is restricted to in-frame clones and leaves out a portion. This sample yields more than 100,000 clones, of which about 85% are seen a single time; approximately 6.2% belongs to the top ten. The TCR sequence derives from an adult in good health. The sequenced sample was peripheral blood, obtained on day 0 of AZD1222 vaccination.

CDR3 region: CASSLLAPSGANVLTF. In nucleotides, the CDR3 is TGCGCCAGCAGCTTGTTGGCCCCCTCTGGGGCCAACGTCCTGACTTTC. The gene calls are TRBV5-1 and TRBJ2-6; D is unresolved. Germline V CDR1 and CDR2: SGHRS, YFSETQ. CDR3 length: 16 residues. With 1 base removed from V and 0 bases from J, the gap between germline ends came to 8 bases.